This T cell receptor (beta chain) originates from a study of blood T cell repertoires in COVID-19. On the study more broadly: Samples came from the United States, Italy and Spain, spanning acute and convalescent COVID-19. PBMCs, B-cell-depleted T cells, or T cells were the source of the cDNA or gDNA that made up the material.

Under the authors' procedure: Amplified reference gene primers provided the basis for estimating nucleated cell counts. Libraries were prepared by immunoSEQ multiplex PCR; TCRdb keeps only in-frame clonotypes and omits some of them. From that table come the V and J calls and clone size; the DNA was used to work out D and trimming. The top ten hold about 3% of the sample, which has a few hundred thousand clones, around nine tenths seen once. CDR1 is LNHDA and CDR2 is SQIVND in the germline V gene (reference sequence). The CDR3 totals 16 residues. V dropped 2 bases and J dropped 2; count of bases not matched to a gene: 5.

The chain links TRBV19 to TRBJ1-5, with 8 bases fitting TRBD1. The sample was peripheral blood. This receptor was taken from a man aged 55-75 years with acute or convalescent COVID-19. The CDR3 coding sequence is TGTGCCAGTAGTATATGGCAGGGGGCTGGCAATCAGCCCCAGCATTTT. Encoded protein: CASSIWQGAGNQPQHF.